The rows below give T cell receptor beta chains drawn from one sample of a study of cytomegalovirus exposure and HLA in healthy donors. Sequencing was performed with immunoSEQ multiplex PCR; in TCRdb, only in-frame clones are kept and a portion is missing. The table shows roughly 120,000 clones, with about 76% occurring only once. Sequencing was carried out using PBMCs. The source is a man under 40 in good health and CMV-seropositive. Each CDR3 is given with its conserved first and last residue. A D gene is named only where the DNA matches it firmly. Not all rows give a size; the values are once, few, many and, for expanded clones, a class.

v_call	j_call	d_call	clone_size	cdr3_nt	cdr3_aa
TRBV2	TRBJ1-2	.	.	TGTGCCAGCAGTGGGGGGCTTGGGGGCTACACCTTC	CASSGGLGGYTF
TRBV28	TRBJ1-5	.	.	TGTGCCAGCAGACGACAAATTTCGGATCAGCCCCAGCATTTT	CASRRQISDQPQHF
TRBV5-1	TRBJ2-1	TRBD1	.	TGCGCCAGCGCACCCGGGACAGGGGGCGGGGGTGAGCAGTTCTTC	CASAPGTGGGGEQFF
TRBV28	TRBJ2-7	TRBD1	.	TGTGCCAGCAGTCCTCCGGGACAGGGGGCCCACGAGCAGTACTTC	CASSPPGQGAHEQYF
TRBV5-6	TRBJ2-5	.	.	TGTGCCAGCAGCTTGGGGTCGCAGGGCGGGACCCAGTACTTC	CASSLGSQGGTQYF
TRBV7-9	TRBJ2-7	TRBD2	.	TGTGCCAGCAGCCGACCACTAGCGGGGGCCGCCTACGAGCAGTACTTC	CASSRPLAGAAYEQYF
TRBV19	TRBJ1-5	.	.	TGTGCCAGTAGTACCCCTCTGGGGCGCGGTCAGCCCCAGCATTTT	CASSTPLGRGQPQHF
TRBV6-5	TRBJ1-3	.	.	TGTGCCAGCTCGGGCTCTGGAAACACCATATATTTT	CASSGSGNTIYF
TRBV5-1	TRBJ2-1	.	.	TGCGCCAGCAGACGACCTGGGACGGGAGTCTACAATGAGCAGTTCTTC	CASRRPGTGVYNEQFF
TRBV23-1	TRBJ2-1	.	.	TGCGCCAGCAGTCATCACGCAGGTCTACCTTACAATGAGCAGTTCTTC	CASSHHAGLPYNEQFF
TRBV4-2	TRBJ2-7	TRBD1	.	TGTGCCAGCAGCCAGGACGTGACAGGGCCGCCCTACGAGCAGTACTTC	CASSQDVTGPPYEQYF
TRBV7-2	TRBJ2-3	TRBD2	few	TGTGCCAGCAGCTGGGGACTAGCGGGGGGAACCGATACGCAGTATTTT	CASSWGLAGGTDTQYF
TRBV5-4	TRBJ1-1	TRBD1	.	TGTGCCAGCAGCTTAACAGGGGTGAATGAAGCTTTCTTT	CASSLTGVNEAFF
TRBV27	TRBJ1-1	.	few	TGTGCCAGCAGTTTATCGACAGCCACTGAAGCTTTCTTT	CASSLSTATEAFF
TRBV28	TRBJ1-4	.	.	TGTGCCAGCAGCAGAGCAGGAACTTTAACTAATGAAAAACTGTTTTTT	CASSRAGTLTNEKLFF
TRBV30	TRBJ1-6	.	.	TGTGCCTGGAGTGCGGACAGAGAAATTTCACCCCTCCACTTT	CAWSADREISPLHF
TRBV10-3	TRBJ1-6	TRBD1	.	TGTGCCATCAGTCCCGGGACAGCTTATAATTCACCCCTCCACTTT	CAISPGTAYNSPLHF
TRBV28	TRBJ1-2	.	.	TGTGCCAGCCACCAGCCGGGACTCTATGGCTACCCCTTC	CASHQPGLYGYPF
TRBV5-6	TRBJ2-7	.	few	TGTGCCAGCAGCTTGCTGTCCGGGCAGGCGGGCTCCTACGAGCAGTACTTC	CASSLLSGQAGSYEQYF
TRBV5-1	TRBJ1-1	TRBD1	.	TGCGCCAGCAGCTTGGAAACCGGGACAGGGGGCGGTGAAGCTTTCTTT	CASSLETGTGGGEAFF
TRBV7-2	TRBJ1-2	TRBD1	.	TGTGCCAGCAGCTTAAACCCGACAGGGTCCAACTATGGCTACACCTTC	CASSLNPTGSNYGYTF
TRBV5-4	TRBJ2-5	TRBD1	few	TGTGCCAGCAGCTTGGCCGGCAGGGGGTCAGGAGAGACCCAGTACTTC	CASSLAGRGSGETQYF
TRBV10-3	TRBJ2-2	TRBD1	.	TGTGCCATCAGCCCTCGGGAAAAGGGACAGGGATACACCGGGGAGCTGTTTTTT	CAISPREKGQGYTGELFF
TRBV5-1	TRBJ2-7	TRBD2	.	TGCGCCAGCAGCCCCCTCGGGGGGAGCTCCTACGAGCAGTACTTC	CASSPLGGSSYEQYF
TRBV4-2	TRBJ1-2	TRBD1	.	TGTGCCAGCAGCCATCAGGGGGCTCTTGGCTACACCTTC	CASSHQGALGYTF
TRBV4-1	TRBJ2-5	TRBD1	.	TGCGCCAGCAGCCAAGACAGGGGGCGAAAGACCCAGTACTTC	CASSQDRGRKTQYF
TRBV5-6	TRBJ2-3	.	once	TGTGCCAGCAGCTTGGTGGCTAGCGGCACAGATACGCAGTATTTT	CASSLVASGTDTQYF
TRBV4-1	TRBJ2-7	.	.	TGCGCCAGCAGCCAAATGGGTGGGAGTCCCTACGAGCAGTACTTC	CASSQMGGSPYEQYF
TRBV7-8	TRBJ1-3	.	.	TGTGCCAGCAGCCCGCGGGGTGCCGGTTACACCATATATTTT	CASSPRGAGYTIYF
TRBV4-2	TRBJ2-1	TRBD2	.	TGTGCCAGCAGCCAACTAGCGGGGGGCTCCTACAATGAGCAGTTCTTC	CASSQLAGGSYNEQFF
TRBV5-1	TRBJ1-1	.	.	TGCGCCAGCAGCTTTACAGGCCTGAACACTGAAGCTTTCTTT	CASSFTGLNTEAFF
TRBV7-2	TRBJ2-1	TRBD2	.	TGTGCCAGCAGCCAGGGACTAGCGGGGGCCCTCCGTAGGAATGAGCAGTTCTTC	CASSQGLAGALRRNEQFF
TRBV4-1	TRBJ1-2	.	.	TGCGCCAGCAGCTTGCGACAGGCTAACTATGGCTACACCTTC	CASSLRQANYGYTF
TRBV5-1	TRBJ1-6	.	.	TGCGCCAGCAGCCCGGTGGGGGGGGAGAACCTCCACTTT	CASSPVGGENLHF
TRBV4-3	TRBJ2-1	.	.	TGCGCCAGCAGCCAAGATGGGAATTCAGGGGCCAGAGGGCAGTTCTTC	CASSQDGNSGARGQFF
TRBV28	TRBJ2-1	TRBD1	.	TGTGCCAGCAGCCAAGGACAGGGACGTTACAATGAGCAGTTCTTC	CASSQGQGRYNEQFF
TRBV6-1	TRBJ2-7	TRBD2	.	TGTGCCAGCAGCCGCCCGCGGGGGGCCCCTGACGAGCAGTACTTC	CASSRPRGAPDEQYF
TRBV10-2	TRBJ2-1	TRBD1	few	TGCGCCAGCAGCCCGCAAGGGGGCGTTTACAATGAGCAGTTCTTC	CASSPQGGVYNEQFF
TRBV19	TRBJ1-1	TRBD1	few	TGTGCCAGTAGCCAGGGGGCTATGGTCCCTGAAGCTTTCTTT	CASSQGAMVPEAFF